This T cell receptor beta chain was documented in a study of technical replicates of blood from several donors. Trimming removed 4 bases at V and 3 bases at J, with 17 bases between. CDR3 length: 16 amino acids. Germline values: CDR1 SGDLS, CDR2 YYNGEE. The assay was immunoSEQ multiplex PCR, and TCRdb's table has in-frame clones only and misses some. The sample shows about 82,000 clones, approximately 96% of them seen only once. The sequence came from a human donor in good health. The chain uses TRBV9 and TRBJ2-1; TRBD2 might be the D (6 bases). Input material: T cells isolated from PBMCs. In DNA form, the CDR3 reads TGTGCCAGCAGCCCAACCTTTGGACTATACTACAATGAGCAGTTCTTC. Its translation: CASSPTFGLYYNEQFF.